The 9 T cell receptor beta chains below were found in one sample sequenced in a study of CD8 T cells in Susac syndrome. An input of roughly 0.5 to 1 ug of RNA was subjected to reverse transcription using random hexamers. TCRdb re-analysed the immunoSEQ multiplex PCR reads in MiXCR, keeping a single row per CDR3 protein. This table has around 130,000 distinct CDR3 sequences, about 95% appearing once. The sequenced sample was CD8+ T cells from PBMCs. The receptors shown here come from a human donor with Susac syndrome.

V and J are TRBV3-1 and TRBJ2-7, with a possible D match to TRBD1 (6 bases). Germline CDR1 LGHDT, CDR2 YNNKEL (reference sequence). The CDR3 totals 15 residues. Between the trimmed V and J ends, which lost 1 base and 3 bases, there was a span of 13 bases. The CDR3 is CASSQVSRGNYEQYF. As DNA, the CDR3 is TGTGCCAGCAGCCAAGTTAGCAGGGGAAACTACGAGCAGTACTTC.

This sequence joins TRBV9 and TRBJ2-3; unclear D gene. V gave up 6 bases and J gave up 2 bases, with 19 bases separating them. Germline loops: CDR1 SGDLS, CDR2 YYNGEE. The length of the CDR3 is 16 residues. CDR3 nucleotides: TGTGCCAGCACTGACGCTATTGGTGACCCCACAGATACGCAGTATTTT. It yields the protein CASTDAIGDPTDTQYF.

V is TRBV4-3 and J is TRBJ2-1, with D maybe TRBD1 (6 bases). Germline V lookup: CDR1 LGHNA, CDR2 YSLEER. Trimming shortened V by 0 bases and J by 4 bases, and 10 bases separated the two germline ends. The CDR3 has 15 amino acids. CDR3 coding DNA: TGCGCCAGCAGCCAAGACAGGGGCAGTTACAATGAGCAGTTCTTC. Translating it yields CASSQDRGSYNEQFF.

The CDR3 sequence: CSARDQQGGLLNSPLHF. The CDR3 DNA reads as TGCAGTGCTAGAGATCAGCAGGGTGGATTGTTGAATTCACCCCTCCACTTT. The chain has TRBV20-1 and TRBJ1-6; D is perhaps TRBD1 (5 bases). The V and J ends lost 0 bases and 7 bases respectively, with 19 bases between them. The germline CDR1 and CDR2 sequences are DFQATT and SNEGSKA (reference sequence). There are 17 residues in the CDR3.

The rearrangement links TRBV4-1 to TRBJ2-3; D may be TRBD2 (6 bases). The CDR3 has 17 residues. CDR1 is MGHRA, CDR2 YSYEKL, per germline. Trimming shortened V by 0 bases and J by 3 bases, and 16 bases separated the two germline ends. The CDR3 bases are TGCGCCAGCAGCCAAGAGGGGTCGGGAGCATCGACAGATACGCAGTATTTT. This codes for CASSQEGSGASTDTQYF.

This rearrangement joins TRBV3-1 to TRBJ2-7; 10 nucleotides align to TRBD2. CDR1 LGHDT and CDR2 YNNKEL come from the germline V gene (reference sequence). Germline trimming cut 4 bases from V and 3 bases from J; bases unmatched to any gene: 6. The CDR3 totals 15 residues. CDR3: CASSPAGLAVYEQYF. The CDR3 nucleotides read TGTGCCAGCAGCCCCGCCGGACTAGCGGTCTACGAGCAGTACTTC.

The chain has TRBV7-9 and TRBJ1-1; D ambiguous. Germline-derived CDR1 and CDR2 are SEHNR and FQNEAQ (reference sequence). Between the trimmed V and J ends, which lost 3 bases and 6 bases, there was a span of 17 bases. The CDR3 contains 15 residues. The CDR3 nucleotides read TGTGCCAGCAGCTTGGCAGCGGGGATGGAAGCTGAAGCTTTCTTT. It encodes CASSLAAGMEAEAFF.

This clonotype has more than one count but fewer than ten. The V and J genes are TRBV7-9 and TRBJ2-7; 8 nucleotides agree with TRBD1. The CDR3 consists of 14 residues. The germline CDR1 and CDR2 sequences are SEHNR and FQNEAQ (reference sequence). With V trimmed by 3 bases and J by 1 base, 2 bases remained unmatched. CDR3 region: CASSLDRASYEQYF. In DNA, the CDR3 is TGTGCCAGCAGCTTGGACAGGGCGTCCTACGAGCAGTACTTC.

The V gene is TRBV27, the J gene TRBJ1-5, with 8 bases fitting TRBD1. V lost 6 bases to trimming and J lost 5 bases; unmatched junction nucleotides: 6. The germline gives CDR1 MNHEY, CDR2 SMNVEV (reference sequence). This CDR3 comprises 14 residues. The CDR3 sequence is CASSIDRGYQPQHF. CDR3 sequence (DNA): TGTGCCAGCAGCATCGACAGGGGTTATCAGCCCCAGCATTTT.